This entry features one T cell receptor beta chain sequence. Its antigen is not identified. These data are taken from a study of CD8 T cells in ankylosing spondylitis. In making TCR beta libraries, quantitative 5'-RACE with molecular barcodes was used. Each CDR3 protein gets one entry after TCRdb re-called the 5' RACE reads with MiXCR. The sample carries about 360,000 distinct CDR3 sequences, roughly 22% recorded once. Study-level points and caveats: Disease-linked clones reportedly showed significant enrichment in matched ankylosing spondylitis synovial fluid. In synovial fluid and blood from reactive arthritis, some motif variants were previously reported.

This CDR3 is 15 amino acids long. Germline CDR1 MNHEY, CDR2 SVGAGI. Trimming took 4 bases from V and 4 from J; bases not matched to a gene: 3. V usage is TRBV6-5 and J usage is TRBJ2-1, with 11 bases aligning to TRBD2. The TCR originated in a male donor with ankylosing spondylitis or in good health (not recorded which). The sample taken for sequencing was blood, either unsorted or a sorted T cell fraction (not recorded which). Written as DNA, the CDR3 is TGTGCCAGCAGTTCAGCTAGCGGGGGGTACAATGAGCAGTTCTTC. It codes for CASSSASGGYNEQFF.